Described below is a single T cell receptor (beta chain) sequence and its context. Its antigen is currently unknown. Sequencing was performed with immunoSEQ multiplex PCR; in TCRdb, only in-frame clones are kept and a portion is missing. In the table there are roughly 13,000 clones, about 75% of which are singletons. The sample is drawn from a study of tumor-infiltrating lymphocytes in localized non-small cell lung cancer. Whole-study context: Some samples were collected after neoadjuvant chemotherapy; smokers, never-smokers and several histologies were included. From each patient, both tumor and uninvolved lung, non-adjacent to tumor, were sampled. Notes on the study in general: Technical variation could not be separated from intratumor heterogeneity here. TCRbeta sequencing showed higher T cell infiltration in tumors than uninvolved lung.

The V gene's germline CDR1 is SEHNR and CDR2 FQNEAQ (reference sequence). The junction had 9 bases not matched to a gene; V was cut back by 7 bases and J by 3 bases. This CDR3 spans 17 amino acids. The chain carries TRBV7-9 and TRBJ2-2; 12 nucleotides align to TRBD1. The sequence came from a human donor with non-small cell lung cancer. The material sequenced was lung tumor tissue. CDR3 sequence (DNA): TGTGCCAGCACCCTGGGACAGGGGGCGGCGGACACCGGGGAGCTGTTTTTT. This translates into CASTLGQGAADTGELFF.